This TCR beta chain was profiled in a study of vaccination effects on CD4 cells after COVID-19. Sequencing in the ViraFEST assay came after antigen-specific CD4+ T cells had been expanded with viral peptide pools, which were used to stimulate PBMC. Culturing for about 10 days preceded CD4+ T cell isolation. Everyone in the study got two shots of either the BNT162b2 or mRNA-1273 vaccine. Clones were sequenced by immunoSEQ multiplex PCR, and TCRdb holds only the in-frame ones, with some missing. This sample has 70,000 to 85,000 clones, with approximately 82% found just once. For this clone: The antigen remains undetermined.

The receptor was isolated from a human donor who received a COVID-19 vaccine. The source was CD4+ T cells from PBMCs cultured with HCoV-229E spike peptides, collected after COVID-19 vaccination.

CDR3 bases: TGCAGCCCCGTCGTCGAGGACAGTCCCCGCTCCTATAATTCACCCCTCCACTTT. Its translation: CSPVVEDSPRSYNSPLHF. This chain links TRBV29-1 with TRBJ1-6, with a weak D call TRBD1 (6 bases). Germline assignment: CDR1 SQVTM and CDR2 ANQGSEA. CDR3 length: 18 amino acids. Trimming removed 8 bases at V and 0 bases at J, with 23 bases between.